This is a list of T cell receptor beta chains from one sample in a study of T-cell reconstitution after alpha-beta-depleted transplantation in children. MiXCR, run by TCRdb on the PCR reads, gives a single entry per CDR3 protein. There are about 31,000 distinct CDR3 sequences in the sample; about 6.8% occur only once, and around 27% lies in the top ten. The specimen comprised peripheral blood, sampled 60 days after TCRalphabeta/CD19-depleted stem cell transplant. These receptor sequences come from a child under two years old who had a stem cell transplant for acute myeloid leukemia, so the T cells may come from the graft donor. The CDR3 runs from the conserved cysteine through the conserved F or W. The order of the fields is D gene, clone size, V gene, J gene, CDR3 DNA, CDR3 protein. The D gene is left open where the match is weak. Not all rows give a size; the values are once, few, many and, for expanded clones, a class.

>.|many|TRBV7-9|TRBJ1-5
TGTGCCAGCAGCTTTGATCTCAGCAATCAGCCCCAGCATTTT
CASSFDLSNQPQHF
>.|many|TRBV28|TRBJ2-7
TGTGCCAGCAGTTGGGCAGGGAGCTCCTACGAGCAGTACTTC
CASSWAGSSYEQYF
>.|many|TRBV7-9|TRBJ2-1
TGTGCCAGCAGCCCCGCTGCGTCGCTGGAGCAGTTCTTC
CASSPAASLEQFF
>.|many|TRBV7-9|TRBJ2-2
TGTGCCAGCAGCCCGAAGGACAGGAACACCGGGGAGCTGTTTTTT
CASSPKDRNTGELFF
>.|many|TRBV4-3|TRBJ2-5
TGCGCCAGCAGCCAAGTTGGGAAGCGGCAAGAGACCCAGTACTTC
CASSQVGKRQETQYF
>TRBD2|many|TRBV29-1|TRBJ2-1
TGCAGCGTGAGACCCCTCAAGCGGGGGCTGAACAATGAGCAGTTCTTC
CSVRPLKRGLNNEQFF
>.|many|TRBV20-1|TRBJ2-3
TGCAGTGCCGGCGGGTGGAGCACAGATACGCAGTATTTT
CSAGGWSTDTQYF
>.|many|TRBV5-5|TRBJ2-7
TGTGCCAGCACCACAGCCCCCGGGTCCTACGAGCAGTACTTC
CASTTAPGSYEQYF
>TRBD2|.|TRBV7-2|TRBJ2-3
TGTGCCAGCAGCCGGACTAGCGGGAGAGGAGATACGCAGTATTTT
CASSRTSGRGDTQYF
>.|many|TRBV9|TRBJ2-1
TGTGCCAGCAGCGTATCCCCTCGGAGGGCCGCCTACAATGAGCAGTTCTTC
CASSVSPRRAAYNEQFF
>.|many|TRBV28|TRBJ2-2
TGTGCCAGCAGTTTATCCCAGATGGGGGGCACCGGGGAGCTGTTTTTT
CASSLSQMGGTGELFF
>TRBD2|many|TRBV23-1|TRBJ2-6
TGCGCCAGCCTCCTAGAAGCGGGAGGCCTCTCTGGGGCCAACGTCCTGACTTTC
CASLLEAGGLSGANVLTF
>.|.|TRBV18|TRBJ1-2
TGTGCCAGCTCACCACCGAGAGGAGGAGGTGCGGCCGGCTACACCTTC
CASSPPRGGGAAGYTF
>TRBD1|many|TRBV12-3/TRBV12-4|TRBJ1-5
TGTGCCACCGGGGGGACAGGGGTCAATCAGCCCCAGCATTTT
CATGGTGVNQPQHF